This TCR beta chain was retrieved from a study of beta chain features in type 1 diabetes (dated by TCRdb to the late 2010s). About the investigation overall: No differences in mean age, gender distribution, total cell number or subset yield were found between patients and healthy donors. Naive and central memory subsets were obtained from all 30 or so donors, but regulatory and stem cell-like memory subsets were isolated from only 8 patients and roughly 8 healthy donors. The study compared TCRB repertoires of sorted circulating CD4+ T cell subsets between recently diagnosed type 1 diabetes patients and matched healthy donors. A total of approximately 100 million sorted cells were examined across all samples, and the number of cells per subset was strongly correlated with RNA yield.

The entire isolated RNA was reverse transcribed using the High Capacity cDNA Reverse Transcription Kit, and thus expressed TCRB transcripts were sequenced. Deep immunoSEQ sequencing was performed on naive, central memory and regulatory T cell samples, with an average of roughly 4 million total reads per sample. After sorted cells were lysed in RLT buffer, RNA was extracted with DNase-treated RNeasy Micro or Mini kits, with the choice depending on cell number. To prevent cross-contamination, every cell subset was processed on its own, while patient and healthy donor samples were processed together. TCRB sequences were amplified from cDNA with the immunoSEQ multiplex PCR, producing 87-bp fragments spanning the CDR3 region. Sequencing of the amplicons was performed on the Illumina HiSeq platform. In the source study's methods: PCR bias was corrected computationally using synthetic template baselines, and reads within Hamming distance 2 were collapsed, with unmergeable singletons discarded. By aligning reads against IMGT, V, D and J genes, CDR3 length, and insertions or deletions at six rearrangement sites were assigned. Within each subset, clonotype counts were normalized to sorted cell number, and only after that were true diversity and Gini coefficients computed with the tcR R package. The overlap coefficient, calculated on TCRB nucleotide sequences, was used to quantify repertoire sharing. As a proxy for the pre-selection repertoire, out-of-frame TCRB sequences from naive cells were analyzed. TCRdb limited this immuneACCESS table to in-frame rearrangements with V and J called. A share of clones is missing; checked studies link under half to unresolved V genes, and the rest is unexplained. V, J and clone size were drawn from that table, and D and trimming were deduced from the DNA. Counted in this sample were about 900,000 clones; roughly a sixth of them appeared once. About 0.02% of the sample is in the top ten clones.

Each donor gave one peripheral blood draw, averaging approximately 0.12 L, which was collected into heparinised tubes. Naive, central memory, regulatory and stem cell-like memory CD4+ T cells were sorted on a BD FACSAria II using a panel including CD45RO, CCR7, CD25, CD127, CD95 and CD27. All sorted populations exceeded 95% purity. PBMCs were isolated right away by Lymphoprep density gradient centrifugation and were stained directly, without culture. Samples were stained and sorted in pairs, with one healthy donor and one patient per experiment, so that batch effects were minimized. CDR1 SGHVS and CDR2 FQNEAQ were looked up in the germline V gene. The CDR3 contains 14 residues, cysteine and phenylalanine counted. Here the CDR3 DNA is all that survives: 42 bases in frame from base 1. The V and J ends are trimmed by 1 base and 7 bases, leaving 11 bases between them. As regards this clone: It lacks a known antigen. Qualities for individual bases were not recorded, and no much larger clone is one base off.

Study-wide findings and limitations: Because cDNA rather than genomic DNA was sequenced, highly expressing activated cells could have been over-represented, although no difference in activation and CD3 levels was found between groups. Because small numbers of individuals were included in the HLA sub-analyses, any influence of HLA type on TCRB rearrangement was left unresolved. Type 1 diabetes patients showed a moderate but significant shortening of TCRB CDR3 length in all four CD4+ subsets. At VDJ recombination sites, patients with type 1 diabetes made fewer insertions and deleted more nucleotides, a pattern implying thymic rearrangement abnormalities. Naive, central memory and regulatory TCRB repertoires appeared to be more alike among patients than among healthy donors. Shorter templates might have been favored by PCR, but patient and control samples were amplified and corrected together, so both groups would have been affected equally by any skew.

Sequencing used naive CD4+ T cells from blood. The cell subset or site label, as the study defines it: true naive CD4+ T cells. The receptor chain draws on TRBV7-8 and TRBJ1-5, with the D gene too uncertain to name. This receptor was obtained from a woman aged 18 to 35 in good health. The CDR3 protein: CASSLESPHQPQHF. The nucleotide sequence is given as TGTGCCAGCAGCTTAGAATCCCCTCACCAGCCCCAGCATTTT.